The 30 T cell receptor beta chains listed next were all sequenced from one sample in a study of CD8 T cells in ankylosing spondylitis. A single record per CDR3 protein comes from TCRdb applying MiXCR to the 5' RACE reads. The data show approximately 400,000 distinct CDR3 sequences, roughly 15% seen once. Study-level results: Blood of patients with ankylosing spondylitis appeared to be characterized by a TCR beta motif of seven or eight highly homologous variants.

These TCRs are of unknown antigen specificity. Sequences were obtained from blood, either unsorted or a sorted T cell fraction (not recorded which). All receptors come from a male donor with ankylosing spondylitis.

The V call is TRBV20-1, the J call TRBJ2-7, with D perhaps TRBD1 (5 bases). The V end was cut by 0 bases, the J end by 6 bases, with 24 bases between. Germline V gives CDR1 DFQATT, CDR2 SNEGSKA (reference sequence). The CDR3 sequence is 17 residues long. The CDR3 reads CSARDRKSAGSFREQYF. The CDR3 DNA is TGCAGTGCTAGAGATCGGAAGTCGGCAGGGTCTTTTCGCGAGCAGTACTTC.

The CDR3 DNA reads TGTGCCAGCAGGCAACCCCAGGGGAATAATGAAAAACTGTTTTTT. This sequence encodes CASRQPQGNNEKLFF. This rearrangement joins TRBV28 to TRBJ1-4; D may be TRBD1 (6 bases). Germline V lookup: CDR1 MDHEN, CDR2 SYDVKM. The ends were cut back, 6 bases at V and 4 bases at J, with 15 bases in the middle. CDR3 length: 15 residues.

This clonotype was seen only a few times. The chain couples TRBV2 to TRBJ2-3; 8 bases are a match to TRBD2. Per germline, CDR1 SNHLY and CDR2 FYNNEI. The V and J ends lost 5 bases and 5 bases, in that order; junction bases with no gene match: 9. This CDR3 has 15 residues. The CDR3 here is CASSTSGTRGDTQYF. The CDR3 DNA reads TGTGCCAGCAGTACCTCCGGGACTAGGGGAGATACGCAGTATTTT.

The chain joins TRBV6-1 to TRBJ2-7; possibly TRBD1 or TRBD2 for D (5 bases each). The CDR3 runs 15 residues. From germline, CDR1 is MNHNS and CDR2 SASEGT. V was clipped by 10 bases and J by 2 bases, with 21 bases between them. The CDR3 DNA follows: TGTGCCATCGCCACCGAGGGGCTGGCCACCTACGAGCAGTACTTC. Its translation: CAIATEGLATYEQYF.

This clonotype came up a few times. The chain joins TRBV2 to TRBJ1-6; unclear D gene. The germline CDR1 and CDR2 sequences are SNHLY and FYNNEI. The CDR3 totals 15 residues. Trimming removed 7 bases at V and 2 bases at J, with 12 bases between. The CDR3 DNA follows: TGTGCCAGCACATCCCCTCACCCCTATAATTCACCCCTCCACTTT. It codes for CASTSPHPYNSPLHF.

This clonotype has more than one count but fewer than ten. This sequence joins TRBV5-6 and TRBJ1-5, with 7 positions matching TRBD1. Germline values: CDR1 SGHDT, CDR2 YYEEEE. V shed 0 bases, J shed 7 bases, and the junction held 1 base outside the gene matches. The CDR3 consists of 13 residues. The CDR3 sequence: CASSLATGQPQHF. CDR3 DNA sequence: TGTGCCAGCAGCTTGGCGACAGGGCAGCCCCAGCATTTT.

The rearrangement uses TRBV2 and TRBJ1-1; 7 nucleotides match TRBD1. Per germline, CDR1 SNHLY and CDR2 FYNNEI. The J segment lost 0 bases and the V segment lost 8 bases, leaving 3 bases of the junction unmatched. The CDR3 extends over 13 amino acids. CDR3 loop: CASGTDMNTEAFF. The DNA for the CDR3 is TGTGCCAGCGGGACAGACATGAACACTGAAGCTTTCTTT.

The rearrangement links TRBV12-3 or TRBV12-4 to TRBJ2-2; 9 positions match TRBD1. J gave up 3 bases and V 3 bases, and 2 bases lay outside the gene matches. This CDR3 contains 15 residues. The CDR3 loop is CASSFRTGDTGELFF. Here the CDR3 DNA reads TGTGCCAGCAGTTTCCGGACAGGGGACACCGGGGAGCTGTTTTTT.

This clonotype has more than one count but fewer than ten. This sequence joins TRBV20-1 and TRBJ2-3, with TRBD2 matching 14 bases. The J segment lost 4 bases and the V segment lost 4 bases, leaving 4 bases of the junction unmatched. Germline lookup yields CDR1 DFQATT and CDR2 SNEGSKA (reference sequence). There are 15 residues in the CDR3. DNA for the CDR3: TGCAGTGCTAAGGGACTAGCGGGAGTCTCAGATACGCAGTATTTT. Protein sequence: CSAKGLAGVSDTQYF.

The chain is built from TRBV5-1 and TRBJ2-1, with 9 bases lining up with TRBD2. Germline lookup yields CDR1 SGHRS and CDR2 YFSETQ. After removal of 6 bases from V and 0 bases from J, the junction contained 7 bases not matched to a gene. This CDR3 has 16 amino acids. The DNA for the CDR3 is TGCGCCAGCACACCTCCGGGACTAGCCTCCTACAATGAGCAGTTCTTC. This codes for CASTPPGLASYNEQFF.

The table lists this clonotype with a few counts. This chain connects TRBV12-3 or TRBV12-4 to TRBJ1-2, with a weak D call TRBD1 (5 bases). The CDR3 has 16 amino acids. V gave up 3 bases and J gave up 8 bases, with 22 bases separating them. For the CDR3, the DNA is TGTGCCAGCAGTTTTGCCAGGGAGCCTGGGTCTGGGGGCTACACCTTC. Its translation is CASSFAREPGSGGYTF.

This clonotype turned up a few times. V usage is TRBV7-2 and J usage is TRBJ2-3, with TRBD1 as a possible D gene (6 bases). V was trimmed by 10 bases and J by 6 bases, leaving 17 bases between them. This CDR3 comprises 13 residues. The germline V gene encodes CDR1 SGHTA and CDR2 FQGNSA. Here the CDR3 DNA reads TGTGCCACGCAGCAGATAACAGGGGATACGCAGTATTTT. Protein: CATQQITGDTQYF.

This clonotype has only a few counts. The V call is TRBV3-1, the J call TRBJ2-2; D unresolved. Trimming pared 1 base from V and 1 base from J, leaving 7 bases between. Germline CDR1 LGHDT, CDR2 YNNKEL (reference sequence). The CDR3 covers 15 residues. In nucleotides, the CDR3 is TGTGCCAGCAGCCAAGGACCCCTGAACACCGGGGAGCTGTTTTTT. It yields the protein CASSQGPLNTGELFF.

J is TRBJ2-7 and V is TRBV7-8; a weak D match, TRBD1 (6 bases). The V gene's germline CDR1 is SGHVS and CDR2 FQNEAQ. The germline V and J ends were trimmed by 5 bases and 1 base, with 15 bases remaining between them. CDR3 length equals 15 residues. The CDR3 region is CASSRGETGSYEQYF. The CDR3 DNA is TGTGCCAGCAGCAGGGGCGAGACAGGATCCTACGAGCAGTACTTC.

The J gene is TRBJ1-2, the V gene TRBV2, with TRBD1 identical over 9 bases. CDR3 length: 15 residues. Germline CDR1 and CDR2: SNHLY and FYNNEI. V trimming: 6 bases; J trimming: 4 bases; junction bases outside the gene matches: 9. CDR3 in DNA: TGTGCCAGCAGCACTACCGGGACAGGGCTCTATGGCTACACCTTC. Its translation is CASSTTGTGLYGYTF.

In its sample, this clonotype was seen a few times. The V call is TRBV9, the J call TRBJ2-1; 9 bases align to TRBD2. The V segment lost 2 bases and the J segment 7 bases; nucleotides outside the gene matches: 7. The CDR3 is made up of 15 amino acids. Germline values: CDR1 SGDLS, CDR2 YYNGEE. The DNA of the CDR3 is TGTGCCAGCAGCGTTGCGGGAGGGCCGCGGAATGAGCAGTTCTTC. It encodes CASSVAGGPRNEQFF.

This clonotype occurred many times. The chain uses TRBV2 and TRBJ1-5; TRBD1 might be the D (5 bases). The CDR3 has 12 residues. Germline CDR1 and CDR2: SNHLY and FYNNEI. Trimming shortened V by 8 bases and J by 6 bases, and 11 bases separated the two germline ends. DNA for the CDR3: TGTGCCAGCTCCAGGGTAACTCAGCCCCAGCATTTT. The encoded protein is CASSRVTQPQHF.

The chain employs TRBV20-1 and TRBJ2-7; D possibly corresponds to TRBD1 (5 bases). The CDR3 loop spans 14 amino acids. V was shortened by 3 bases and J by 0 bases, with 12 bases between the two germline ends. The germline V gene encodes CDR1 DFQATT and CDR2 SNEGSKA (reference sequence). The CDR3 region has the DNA TGCAGTGCTAGTGAAGACAGTTCCTCCTACGAGCAGTACTTC. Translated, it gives CSASEDSSSYEQYF.

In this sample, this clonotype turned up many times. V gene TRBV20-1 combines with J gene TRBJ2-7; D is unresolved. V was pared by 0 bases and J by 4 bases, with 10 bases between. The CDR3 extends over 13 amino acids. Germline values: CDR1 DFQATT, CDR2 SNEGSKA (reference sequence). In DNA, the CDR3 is TGCAGTGCTAGAGATCCTTCTTGGTACGAGCAGTACTTC. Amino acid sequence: CSARDPSWYEQYF.

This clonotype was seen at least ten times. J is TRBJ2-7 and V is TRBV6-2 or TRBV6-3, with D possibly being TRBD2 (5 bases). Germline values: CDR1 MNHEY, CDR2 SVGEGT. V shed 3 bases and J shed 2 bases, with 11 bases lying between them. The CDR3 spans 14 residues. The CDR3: CASSYGSGTYEQYF. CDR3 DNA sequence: TGTGCCAGCAGTTATGGCAGCGGCACCTACGAGCAGTACTTC.

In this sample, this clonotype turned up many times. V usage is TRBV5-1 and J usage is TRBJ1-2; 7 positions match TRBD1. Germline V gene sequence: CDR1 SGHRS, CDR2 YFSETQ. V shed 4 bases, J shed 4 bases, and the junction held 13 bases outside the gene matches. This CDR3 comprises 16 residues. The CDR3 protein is CASSPGGGGGRYGYTF. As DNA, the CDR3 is TGCGCCAGCAGCCCAGGAGGAGGGGGCGGACGCTATGGCTACACCTTC.

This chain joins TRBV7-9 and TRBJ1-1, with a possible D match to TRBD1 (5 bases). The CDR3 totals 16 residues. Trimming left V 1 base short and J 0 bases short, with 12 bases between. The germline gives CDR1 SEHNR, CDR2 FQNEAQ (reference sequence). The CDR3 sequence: CASSLDTGRMNTEAFF. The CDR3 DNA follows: TGTGCCAGCAGCTTAGATACAGGACGGATGAACACTGAAGCTTTCTTT.

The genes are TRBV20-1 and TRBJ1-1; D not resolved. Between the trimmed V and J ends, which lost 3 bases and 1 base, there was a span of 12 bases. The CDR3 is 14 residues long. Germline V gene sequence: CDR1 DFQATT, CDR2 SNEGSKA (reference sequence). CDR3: CSASLSGRNTEAFF. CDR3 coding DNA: TGCAGTGCTAGCCTCAGCGGGAGGAACACTGAAGCTTTCTTT.

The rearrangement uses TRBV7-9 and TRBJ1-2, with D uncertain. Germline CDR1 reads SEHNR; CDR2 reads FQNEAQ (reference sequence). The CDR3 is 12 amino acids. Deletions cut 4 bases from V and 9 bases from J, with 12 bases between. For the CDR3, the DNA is TGTGCCAGCAGCTACGGAGAGGGAAGCTACACCTTC. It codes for CASSYGEGSYTF. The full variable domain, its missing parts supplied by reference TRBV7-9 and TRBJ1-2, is DTGVSQNPRHKITKRGQNVTFRCDPISEHNRLYWYRQTLGQGPEFLTYFQNEAQLEKSRLLSDRFSAERPKGSFSTLEIQRTEQGDSAMYLCASSYGEGSYTFGSGTRLTVV.

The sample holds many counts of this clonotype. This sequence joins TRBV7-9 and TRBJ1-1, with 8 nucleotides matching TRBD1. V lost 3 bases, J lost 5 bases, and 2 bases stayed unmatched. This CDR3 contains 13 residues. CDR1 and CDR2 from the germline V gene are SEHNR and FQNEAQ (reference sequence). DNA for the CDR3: TGTGCCAGCAGCTTTACAGGGGGTACTGAAGCTTTCTTT. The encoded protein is CASSFTGGTEAFF.

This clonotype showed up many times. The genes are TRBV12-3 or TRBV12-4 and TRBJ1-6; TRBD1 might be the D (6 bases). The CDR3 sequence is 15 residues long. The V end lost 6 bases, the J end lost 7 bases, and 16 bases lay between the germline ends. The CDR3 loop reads CASSLQTGSNSPLHF. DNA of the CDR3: TGTGCCAGCAGCCTCCAGACAGGATCCAATTCACCCCTCCACTTT.

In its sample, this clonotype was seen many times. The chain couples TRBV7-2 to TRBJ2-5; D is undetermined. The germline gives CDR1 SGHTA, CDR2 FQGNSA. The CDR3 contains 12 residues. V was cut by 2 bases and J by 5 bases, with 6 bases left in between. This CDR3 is CASSLRRETQYF. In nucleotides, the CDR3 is TGTGCCAGCAGCTTACGAAGGGAGACCCAGTACTTC.

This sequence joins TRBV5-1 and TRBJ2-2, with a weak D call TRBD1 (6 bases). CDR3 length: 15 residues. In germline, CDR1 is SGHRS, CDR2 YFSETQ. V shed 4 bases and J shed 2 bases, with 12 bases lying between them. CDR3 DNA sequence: TGCGCCAGCAGCCAACAGGGACCTAACACCGGGGAGCTGTTTTTT. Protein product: CASSQQGPNTGELFF.

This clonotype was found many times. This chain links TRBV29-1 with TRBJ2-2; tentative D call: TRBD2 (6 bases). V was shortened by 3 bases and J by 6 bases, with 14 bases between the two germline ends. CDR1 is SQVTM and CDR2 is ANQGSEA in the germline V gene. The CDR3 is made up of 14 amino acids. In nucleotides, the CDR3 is TGCAGCGTTGATGGAGGGGTGGGTCCCGGGGAGCTGTTTTTT. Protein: CSVDGGVGPGELFF.

CDR3 nucleotide sequence: TGTGCCAGCAGCCCCTCTAGCGGGAGCTACGAGCAGTACTTC. It encodes CASSPSSGSYEQYF. V and J are TRBV3-1 and TRBJ2-7; TRBD2 matches at 10 bases. The CDR3 is 14 residues long. Germline V CDR1 and CDR2: LGHDT, YNNKEL (reference sequence). Germline trimming cut 4 bases from V and 3 bases from J; bases unmatched to any gene: 3.